This TCR beta chain was retrieved from a study of T-cell reconstitution after alpha-beta-depleted transplantation in children. Overall study findings and caveats: Diversity and T-cell counts at one year after transplant derived mostly from new T cells.

On this clonotype itself: Its antigen is still unknown.

The length of the CDR3 is 12 residues. Germline V lookup: CDR1 SQVTM, CDR2 ANQGSEA. V lost 4 bases, J lost 2 bases, and 9 bases lay in between. Unique molecular identifiers were incorporated into the prepared TCRbeta library. MiXCR was run by TCRdb on the PCR reads, yielding one entry per CDR3 protein. The sample has 55,000 to 65,000 distinct CDR3 sequences, around 40% seen once. The gene calls are TRBV29-1 and TRBJ2-7, with unresolved D. The sequencing here drew on PBMCs, mostly from graft donor cells, taken 360 days after TCRalphabeta/CD19-depleted stem cell transplant. This receptor was identified in a male patient aged 10-17 years who had a stem cell transplant for acute lymphoblastic leukemia, so the T cells may come from the graft donor. The CDR3 coding sequence is TGCAGCGTTGGGCAGCCGACCTACGAGCAGTACTTC. It encodes CSVGQPTYEQYF.